This is a list of T cell receptor beta chains from one sample in a study of PD-1 blockade in classical Hodgkin lymphoma. The table came from immunoSEQ multiplex PCR; TCRdb's copy has only in-frame clones and leaves some out. The sample holds 150,000 or so clones, about 78% seen once. The sample consisted of peripheral blood mononuclear cells (PBMCs), taken before the second cycle of nivolumab. Receptors were obtained from a human donor with classical Hodgkin lymphoma. CDR3s include the opening cysteine and the closing phenylalanine or tryptophan. A D gene is named only where the DNA matches it firmly. Clone size is shown for a subset of rows, as once, few, many or a class of expanded clone.

clone size	CDR3 length	V gene	D gene	J gene	CDR3 DNA	CDR3 protein
.	13	TRBV7-2	.	TRBJ1-1	TGTGCCAGCAGCTTAGCAAGGAACACTGAAGCTTTCTTT	CASSLARNTEAFF
.	13	TRBV6-5	.	TRBJ1-2	TGTGCCAGCAGGACCCACAGGGTTTATGGCTACACCTTC	CASRTHRVYGYTF
.	16	TRBV2	TRBD1	TRBJ2-7	TGTGCCAGCAGTGAAGGAGACAGGGCACTCTCCTACGAGCAGTACTTC	CASSEGDRALSYEQYF
.	16	TRBV19	.	TRBJ1-4	TGTGCCAGTAGTCCTCACCTCCCACGGCGGAATGAAAAACTGTTTTTT	CASSPHLPRRNEKLFF
few	14	TRBV30	.	TRBJ1-5	TGTGCCTGGAGTGGAGTGCATAACAGCCAGCCCCAGCATTTT	CAWSGVHNSQPQHF
few	15	TRBV19	.	TRBJ1-5	TGTGCCAGCCAGGAAGGGAGGGTTAGCAATCAGCCCCAGCATTTT	CASQEGRVSNQPQHF
.	15	TRBV19	.	TRBJ1-2	TGTGCCAGTATCCCCAGCCTGGGGGCCCACTATGGCTACACCTTC	CASIPSLGAHYGYTF
once	11	TRBV7-2	.	TRBJ2-3	TGTGCCAGCAGCCCCGGCAATACGCAGTATTTT	CASSPGNTQYF
.	15	TRBV19	TRBD1	TRBJ1-4	TGTGCCAGTAAAACTCGGGACAGGTGGAATGAAAAACTGTTTTTT	CASKTRDRWNEKLFF
.	12	TRBV29-1	.	TRBJ1-2	TGCAGCGTAACAGTAGGCAGCCGCGGCTACACCTTC	CSVTVGSRGYTF
.	16	TRBV6-5	TRBD1	TRBJ2-2	TGTGCCAGCAGTTACTCCCAGGGGGATGCTACCGGGGAGCTGTTTTTT	CASSYSQGDATGELFF
.	15	TRBV28	TRBD2	TRBJ2-2	TGTGCCAGCGGGACCCGGACTAGTGCCACCGGGGAGCTGTTTTTT	CASGTRTSATGELFF
.	15	TRBV4-3	.	TRBJ2-3	TGCGCCAGCAGCCAAGGAGGACTCCAGGTAGATACGCAGTATTTT	CASSQGGLQVDTQYF
.	13	TRBV6-5	.	TRBJ2-4	TGTGCCAGCAGTTACCCCGGGAAAAACATTCAGTACTTC	CASSYPGKNIQYF
.	13	TRBV30	.	TRBJ2-3	TGTGCCCGGGGCGGCGCTAGCACAGATACGCAGTATTTT	CARGGASTDTQYF
.	15	TRBV19	TRBD2	TRBJ2-1	TGTGCCAGTAGATTGACTAGCGGGAGTCACAATGAGCAGTTCTTC	CASRLTSGSHNEQFF
once	17	TRBV19	TRBD2	TRBJ2-2	TGTGCCAGTAGCTGGGGACTAGCGGGGCGCCAAACCGGGGAGCTGTTTTTT	CASSWGLAGRQTGELFF
.	20	TRBV4-3	TRBD2	TRBJ2-5	TGCGCCAGCAGCCAAGATCGGGTTCGAGGACTAGCGGGACCCCAAGAGACCCAGTACTTC	CASSQDRVRGLAGPQETQYF
.	12	TRBV27	.	TRBJ1-2	TGTGCCACTTTTGGGGGGTCCTATGGCTACACCTTC	CATFGGSYGYTF
.	15	TRBV5-1	.	TRBJ1-5	TGCGCCAGCAGCTTGGGCGGGACCGGCAATCAGCCCCAGCATTTT	CASSLGGTGNQPQHF
.	15	TRBV7-2	.	TRBJ2-3	TGTGCCAGCAGCTTAGGAGGCCTCCGGCAAGCAACGCAGTATTTT	CASSLGGLRQATQYF
.	15	TRBV11-1	.	TRBJ2-7	TGTGCCAGCAGCATCGGACCGCGGAGCTCCTACGAGCAGTACTTC	CASSIGPRSSYEQYF
.	15	TRBV7-2	.	TRBJ2-1	TGTGCCAGCAGCTTAGACCGGGGCTCCTACAATGAGCAGTTCTTC	CASSLDRGSYNEQFF
few	17	TRBV11-2	.	TRBJ2-5	TGTGCCAGCAGCTTCTGGCCAGCGGGTTATACAAAAGAGACCCAGTACTTC	CASSFWPAGYTKETQYF
few	12	TRBV10-3	.	TRBJ1-5	TGTGCCATCAGTGAGTCGACAGTGCCCCAGCATTTT	CAISESTVPQHF
medium-sized	15	TRBV10-1	.	TRBJ2-2	TGCGCCAGCAGTGAATTTGGGGCCCACACCGGGGAGCTGTTTTTT	CASSEFGAHTGELFF
few	14	TRBV10-3	.	TRBJ1-1	TGTGCCATCAGTGAGGCCAGCCCAGCCACTGAAGCTTTCTTT	CAISEASPATEAFF
once	14	TRBV6-6	.	TRBJ2-2	TGTGCCAGCAGTCAACAGGCACTAACCGGGGAGCTGTTTTTT	CASSQQALTGELFF
.	16	TRBV4-3	TRBD2	TRBJ2-7	TGCGCCAGCAGCCAAGAGATACTAGCGGGAGGCTACGAGCAGTACTTC	CASSQEILAGGYEQYF
.	15	TRBV19	.	TRBJ2-5	TGTGCCAGTAGTACGGTACAGGGTGGAGAAGAGACCCAGTACTTC	CASSTVQGGEETQYF
.	12	TRBV28	.	TRBJ1-1	TGTGCCAGCAGTTTATCTCAAACTGAAGCTTTCTTT	CASSLSQTEAFF
.	13	TRBV7-3	.	TRBJ2-7	TGTGCCAGCAGCCCCCAAAGGGACTACGAGCAGTACTTC	CASSPQRDYEQYF
.	15	TRBV6-6	.	TRBJ1-4	TGTGCCAGCACCGACTTTACTGGGGAGCGCGAAAAACTGTTTTTT	CASTDFTGEREKLFF
.	18	TRBV7-2	TRBD1	TRBJ1-5	TGTGCCAGCAGCCGGGGGCCAGGGGGGACATATAGCAATCAGCCCCAGCATTTT	CASSRGPGGTYSNQPQHF
.	13	TRBV30	.	TRBJ1-1	TGTGCCTGGAGTGTTTTGGTGAACACTGAAGCTTTCTTT	CAWSVLVNTEAFF
.	18	TRBV4-1	.	TRBJ1-2	TGCGCCAGCAGCCAAGATCCCAGCGGTATCCAAAGCACCTATGGCTACACCTTC	CASSQDPSGIQSTYGYTF
.	15	TRBV9	.	TRBJ2-7	TGTGCCAGCAGCGTGTCCGGGGGGCGCTCCTACGAGCAGTACTTC	CASSVSGGRSYEQYF
.	14	TRBV13	.	TRBJ1-3	TGTGCCAGCAGACTCGGCCTCTCTGGAAACACCATATATTTT	CASRLGLSGNTIYF
.	13	TRBV7-6	TRBD2	TRBJ2-1	TGTGCCAGCAGCCTCCGAGTAGCGGGGGAGCAGTTCTTC	CASSLRVAGEQFF
once	17	TRBV5-8	TRBD2	TRBJ2-2	TGTGCCAGCAGCTTGGCCGGGACTAGCGGGAGAACCGGGGAGCTGTTTTTT	CASSLAGTSGRTGELFF
.	13	TRBV2	TRBD2	TRBJ2-7	TGTGCCAGCAAGTTGCGGGAGAGCAGTGAGCAGTACTTC	CASKLRESSEQYF
.	21	TRBV30	TRBD2	TRBJ2-3	TGTGCCTGGAGTGTACCAATGAATAAACAGGGTTCGACTAGCGGTGGAGATACGCAGTATTTT	CAWSVPMNKQGSTSGGDTQYF
.	15	TRBV27	.	TRBJ2-4	TGTGCCAGCAGTTTATCAGGAGGGCGCGTCGACATTCAGTACTTC	CASSLSGGRVDIQYF
once	15	TRBV7-6	.	TRBJ2-4	TGTGCCAGCAGCCCCAGGCCCCTGGCCAAAAACATTCAGTACTTC	CASSPRPLAKNIQYF
once	14	TRBV5-5	.	TRBJ2-4	TGTGCCAGCAGCTTGGCTACTTCCCCTAACATTCAGTACTTC	CASSLATSPNIQYF
.	11	TRBV10-3	.	TRBJ2-2	TGCGCCATCAGTGGGGGAGGGGAGCTGTTTTTT	CAISGGGELFF
.	14	TRBV5-4	.	TRBJ1-3	TGTGCCAGCAGCTTGGCTAGCTCTGGAAACACCATATATTTT	CASSLASSGNTIYF
.	11	TRBV9	.	TRBJ2-1	TGTGCCAGCAGCTCCGGGACTCAGGAGTTCTTC	CASSSGTQEFF
.	16	TRBV25-1	.	TRBJ2-4	TGTGCCAGCAGTGAATACGGGGGGCGGGACAAAAACATTCAGTACTTC	CASSEYGGRDKNIQYF
.	13	TRBV6-4	TRBD1	TRBJ1-1	TGTGCCAGCAGTGGGGACAGGGACACTGAAGCTTTCTTT	CASSGDRDTEAFF
.	13	TRBV6-6	TRBD1	TRBJ2-5	TGTGCCAGCTCTTTCAGGGGGAAAGAGACCCAGTACTTC	CASSFRGKETQYF
.	14	TRBV7-9	.	TRBJ2-1	TGTGCCAGCAGCTTAGTTGGACGGGACAATGAGCAGTTCTTC	CASSLVGRDNEQFF
.	14	TRBV4-2	.	TRBJ2-7	TGTGCCAGCAGCCAAGTTTCGGCCACCTACGAGCAGTACTTC	CASSQVSATYEQYF
few	13	TRBV19	TRBD1	TRBJ1-2	TGTGCCAGTAGTATCGGACAGGACTATGGCTACACCTTC	CASSIGQDYGYTF